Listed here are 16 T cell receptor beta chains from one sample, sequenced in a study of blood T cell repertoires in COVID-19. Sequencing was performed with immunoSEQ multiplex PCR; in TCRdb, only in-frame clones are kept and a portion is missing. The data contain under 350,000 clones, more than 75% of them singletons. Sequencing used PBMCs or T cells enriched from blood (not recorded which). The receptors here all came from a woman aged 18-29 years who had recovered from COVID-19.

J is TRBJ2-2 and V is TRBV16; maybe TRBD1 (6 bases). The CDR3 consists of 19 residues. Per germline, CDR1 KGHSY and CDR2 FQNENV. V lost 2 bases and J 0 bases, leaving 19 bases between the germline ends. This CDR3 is CASSQGFPGVIANTGELFF. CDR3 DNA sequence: TGTGCCAGCAGCCAAGGGTTTCCAGGGGTCATCGCGAACACCGGGGAGCTGTTTTTT.

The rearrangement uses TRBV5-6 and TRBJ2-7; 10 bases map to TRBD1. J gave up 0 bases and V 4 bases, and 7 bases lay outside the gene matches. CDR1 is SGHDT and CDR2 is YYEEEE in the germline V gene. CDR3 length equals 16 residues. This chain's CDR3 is CASSLTGTGASYEQYF. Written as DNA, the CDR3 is TGTGCCAGCAGCCTGACCGGGACAGGGGCCTCCTACGAGCAGTACTTC.

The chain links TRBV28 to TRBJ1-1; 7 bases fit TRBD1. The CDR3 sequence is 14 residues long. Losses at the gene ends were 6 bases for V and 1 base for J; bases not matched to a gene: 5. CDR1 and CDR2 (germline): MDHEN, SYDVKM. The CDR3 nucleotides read TGTGCCAGCAGGCTAGACAGGGAGAACACTGAAGCTTTCTTT. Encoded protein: CASRLDRENTEAFF.

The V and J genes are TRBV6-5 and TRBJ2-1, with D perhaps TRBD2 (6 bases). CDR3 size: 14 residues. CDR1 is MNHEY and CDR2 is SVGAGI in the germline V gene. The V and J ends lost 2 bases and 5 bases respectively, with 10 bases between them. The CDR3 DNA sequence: TGTGCCAGCAGTTACGGCGGGACTGACAATGAGCAGTTCTTC. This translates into CASSYGGTDNEQFF.

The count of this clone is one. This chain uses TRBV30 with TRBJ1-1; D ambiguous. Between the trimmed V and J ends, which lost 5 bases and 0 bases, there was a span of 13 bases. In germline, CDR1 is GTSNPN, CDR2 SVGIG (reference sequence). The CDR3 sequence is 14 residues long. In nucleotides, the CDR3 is TGTGCCTGGGGTCCGGGGTCCGTGAACACTGAAGCTTTCTTT. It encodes CAWGPGSVNTEAFF.

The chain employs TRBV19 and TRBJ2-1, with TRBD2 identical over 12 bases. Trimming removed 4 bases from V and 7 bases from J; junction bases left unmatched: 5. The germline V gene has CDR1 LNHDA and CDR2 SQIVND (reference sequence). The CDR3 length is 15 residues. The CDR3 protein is CASSTPGLAGNEQFF. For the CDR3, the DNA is TGTGCCAGTAGTACACCAGGACTAGCGGGAAATGAGCAGTTCTTC.

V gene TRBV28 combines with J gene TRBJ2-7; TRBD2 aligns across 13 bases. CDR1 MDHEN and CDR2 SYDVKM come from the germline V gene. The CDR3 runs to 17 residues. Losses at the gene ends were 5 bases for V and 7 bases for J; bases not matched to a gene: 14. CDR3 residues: CASSPPPGLAGSDEQYF. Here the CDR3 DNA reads TGTGCCAGCAGTCCTCCTCCGGGACTAGCGGGAAGTGATGAGCAGTACTTC.

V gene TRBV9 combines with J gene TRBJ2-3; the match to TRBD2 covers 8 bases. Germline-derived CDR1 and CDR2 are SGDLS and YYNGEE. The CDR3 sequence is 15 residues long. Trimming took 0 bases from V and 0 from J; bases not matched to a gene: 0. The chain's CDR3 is CASSVAGGSTDTQYF. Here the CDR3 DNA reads TGTGCCAGCAGCGTAGCGGGGGGGAGCACAGATACGCAGTATTTT.

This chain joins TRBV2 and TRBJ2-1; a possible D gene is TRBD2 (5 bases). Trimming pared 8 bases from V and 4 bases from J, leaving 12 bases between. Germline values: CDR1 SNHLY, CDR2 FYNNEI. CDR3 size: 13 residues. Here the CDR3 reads CASALGSYNEQFF. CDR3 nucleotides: TGTGCCAGCGCCCTAGGGAGTTACAATGAGCAGTTCTTC. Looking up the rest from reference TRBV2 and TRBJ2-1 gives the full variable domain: EPEVTQTPSHQVTQMGQEVILRCVPISNHLYFYWYRQILGQKVEFLVSFYNNEISEKSEIFDDQFSVERPDGSNFTLKIRSTKLEDSAMYFCASALGSYNEQFFGPGTRLTVL.

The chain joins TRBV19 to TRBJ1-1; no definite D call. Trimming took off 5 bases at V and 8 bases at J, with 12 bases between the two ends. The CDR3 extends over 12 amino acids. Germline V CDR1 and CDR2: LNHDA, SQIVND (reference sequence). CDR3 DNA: TGTGCCAGTAGTGGCGGCGGACTCGAAGCTTTCTTT. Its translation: CASSGGGLEAFF. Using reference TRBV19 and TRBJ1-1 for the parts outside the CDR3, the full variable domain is DGGITQSPKYLFRKEGQNVTLSCEQNLNHDAMYWYRQDPGQGLRLIYYSQIVNDFQKGDIAEGYSVSREKKESFPLTVTSAQKNPTAFYLCASSGGGLEAFFGQGTRLTVV.

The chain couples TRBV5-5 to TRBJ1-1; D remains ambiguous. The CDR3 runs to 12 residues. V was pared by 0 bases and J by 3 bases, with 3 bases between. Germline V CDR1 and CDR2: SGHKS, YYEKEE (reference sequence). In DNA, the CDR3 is TGTGCCAGCAGCTTGGTCGACACTGAAGCTTTCTTT. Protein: CASSLVDTEAFF.

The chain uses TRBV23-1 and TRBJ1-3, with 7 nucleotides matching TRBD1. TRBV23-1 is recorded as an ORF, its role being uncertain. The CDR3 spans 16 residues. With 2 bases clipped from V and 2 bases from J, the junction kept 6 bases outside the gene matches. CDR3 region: CASSQGGQVAGNTIYF. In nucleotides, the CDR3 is TGCGCCAGCAGTCAAGGAGGACAGGTAGCTGGAAACACCATATATTTT.

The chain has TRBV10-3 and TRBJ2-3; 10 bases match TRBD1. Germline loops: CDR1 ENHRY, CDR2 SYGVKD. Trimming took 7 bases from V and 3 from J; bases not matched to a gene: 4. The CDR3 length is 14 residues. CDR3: CAINWGQGTDTQYF. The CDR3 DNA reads TGTGCCATCAATTGGGGACAGGGGACAGATACGCAGTATTTT.

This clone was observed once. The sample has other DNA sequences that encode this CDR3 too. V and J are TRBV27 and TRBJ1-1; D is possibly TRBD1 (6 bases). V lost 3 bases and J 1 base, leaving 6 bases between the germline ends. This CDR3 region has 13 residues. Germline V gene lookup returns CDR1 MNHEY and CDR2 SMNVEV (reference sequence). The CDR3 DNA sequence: TGTGCCAGCAGTTTGGGACAGAACACTGAAGCTTTCTTT. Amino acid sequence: CASSLGQNTEAFF.

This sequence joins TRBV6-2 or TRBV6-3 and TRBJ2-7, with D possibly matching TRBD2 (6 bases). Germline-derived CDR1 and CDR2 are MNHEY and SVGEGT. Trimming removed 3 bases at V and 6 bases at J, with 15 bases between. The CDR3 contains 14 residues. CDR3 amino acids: CASSYGGLSAEQYF. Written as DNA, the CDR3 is TGTGCCAGCAGTTATGGGGGACTGAGTGCCGAGCAGTACTTC.

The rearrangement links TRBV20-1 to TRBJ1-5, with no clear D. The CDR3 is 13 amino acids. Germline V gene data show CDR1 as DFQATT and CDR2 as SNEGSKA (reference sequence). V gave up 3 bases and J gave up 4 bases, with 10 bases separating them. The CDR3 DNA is TGCAGTGCTAGTAACAGTTTAAATCAGCCCCAGCATTTT. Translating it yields CSASNSLNQPQHF.